This T cell receptor beta chain originates from a study of shared clonotypes between healthy human individuals. Notes on the study in general: Blood was the only sampled material, and tissue repertoires likely differ.

In the case of this clone: The antigen remains unidentified.

Study donors comprised healthy, HIV-negative adults devoid of recent acute infection or vaccination. Only in-frame clones appear in the TCRdb table, and some are missing; sequencing was by immunoSEQ multiplex PCR. This sample has about 2.4 million clones; over 85% occur once, and the top ten carry around 0.14%. The receptor was isolated from a man between 18 and 29 years old in good health. Sequenced input: naive CD4+ T cells sorted from blood. Subset described: CD45RA+ positively selected.

The DNA for the CDR3 is TGTGCCTGGAGACCAACTAATGAAAAACTGTTTTTT. Translating it yields CAWRPTNEKLFF. The chain has TRBV30 and TRBJ1-4, with unresolved D. CDR1 is GTSNPN, CDR2 SVGIG, per germline (reference sequence). The CDR3 is 12 residues long. Between the trimmed V and J ends, which lost 3 bases and 0 bases, there was a span of 2 bases.